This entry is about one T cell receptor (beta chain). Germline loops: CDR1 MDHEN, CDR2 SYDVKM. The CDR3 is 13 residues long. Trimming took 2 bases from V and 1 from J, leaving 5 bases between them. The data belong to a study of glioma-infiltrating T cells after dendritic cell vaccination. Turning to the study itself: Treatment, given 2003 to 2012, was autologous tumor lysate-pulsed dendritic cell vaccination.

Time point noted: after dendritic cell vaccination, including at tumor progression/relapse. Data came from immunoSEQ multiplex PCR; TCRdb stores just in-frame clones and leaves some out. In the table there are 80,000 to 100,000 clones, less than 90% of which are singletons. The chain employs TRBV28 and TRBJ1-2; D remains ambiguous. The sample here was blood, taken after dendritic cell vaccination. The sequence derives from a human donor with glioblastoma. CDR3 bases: TGTGCCAGCAGTTTACGGGGTAACTATGGCTACACCTTC. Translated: CASSLRGNYGYTF.